This T cell receptor (beta chain) was profiled in a study of T cell changes during pregnancy in multiple sclerosis. The V end was cut by 4 bases, the J end by 12 bases, with 21 bases between. The CDR3 runs 14 residues. The germline CDR1 and CDR2 sequences are MDHEN and SYDVKM. Libraries were prepared by immunoSEQ multiplex PCR; TCRdb keeps only in-frame clonotypes and omits some of them. The sample holds about 120,000 clones; 93% are singletons and the top ten take approximately 6.2%. The TCR originated in a female donor with multiple sclerosis, enrolled in a pregnancy study. The sample in question was peripheral blood, obtained before pregnancy. The rearrangement joins TRBV28 to TRBJ1-1, with D unresolved. The CDR3 nucleotides read TGTGCCAGCAGTTCTCCTTACCGACTGGGTACATCTTTCTTT. Translation gives CASSSPYRLGTSFF.